This T cell receptor (beta chain) was identified during a study of T cells in Graves' hyperthyroidism and ophthalmopathy. Researchers took RNA transcripts and amplified the TCR beta CDR3 regions from them. When the TCR CDR3 underwent first-round RT-PCR, the HTBI primer set was used. TCRdb recomputed calls from the multiplex PCR reads with MiXCR, one row per CDR3 protein. The sample shows about 360,000 distinct CDR3 sequences, less than 15% of them seen only once. There are many counts of this clonotype. This CDR3 has 15 residues. The germline V and J ends were trimmed by 1 base and 7 bases, with 14 bases remaining between them.

Material: blood. The V call is TRBV12-3 or TRBV12-4, the J call TRBJ2-1, with D unclear. The source is a woman between 18 and 29 years old with Graves' hyperthyroidism. The CDR3 sequence: CASSLGRAAGNEQFF. Written as DNA, the CDR3 is TGTGCCAGCAGTTTAGGTAGGGCGGCTGGAAATGAGCAGTTCTTC.